These T cell receptor beta chains were read from a single sample in a study of blood T cells in healthy people across ages. TCRdb analysed the 5' RACE reads with MiXCR anew, one entry per CDR3 protein. The profile covers about 580,000 distinct CDR3 sequences, with about 45% appearing a single time and around 23% taken by the ten largest. Specimen: blood. The receptors here all came from an elderly man in good health. The CDR3 runs from the conserved cysteine through the conserved F or W. A D gene is named only where the DNA matches it firmly. Expanded clones are given a class, and other clones once, few, many or no size at all.

V	D	length	size	J	CDR3	DNA
TRBV7-3	.	16	.	TRBJ2-3	CASSLASLANTDTQYF	TGTGCCAGCAGCTTGGCGAGTCTAGCGAACACAGATACGCAGTATTTT
TRBV7-2	TRBD2	15	.	TRBJ2-5	CASSLGAAPLAGEYF	TGTGCCAGCAGCTTAGGTGCGGCGCCTCTAGCGGGGGAGTACTTC
TRBV7-2	.	14	few	TRBJ2-7	CASSAGTYTYEQYF	TGTGCCAGCAGCGCCGGGACATACACCTACGAGCAGTACTTC
TRBV20-1	.	14	many	TRBJ2-1	CSARDAGAAREQFF	TGCAGTGCTAGAGATGCAGGGGCGGCCCGTGAGCAGTTCTTC
TRBV12-3/TRBV12-4	.	16	.	TRBJ2-1	CASIQGHPSSYNEQFF	TGTGCCAGCATACAGGGACACCCTAGCTCCTACAATGAGCAGTTCTTC
TRBV5-6	TRBD2	16	few	TRBJ2-2	CASSPLAGVNTGELFF	TGTGCCAGCAGCCCACTAGCGGGAGTGAACACCGGGGAGCTGTTTTTT
TRBV6-6	TRBD1	14	many	TRBJ1-6	CASSPDRASSPLHF	TGTGCCAGCAGCCCCGACAGGGCAAGCTCACCCCTCCACTTT
TRBV5-1	.	13	.	TRBJ1-1	CASSWNANTEAFF	TGCGCCAGCAGCTGGAACGCCAACACTGAAGCTTTCTTT
TRBV24-1	.	13	.	TRBJ2-1	CATSDGSLNEQFF	TGTGCCACCAGTGATGGGTCGCTCAATGAGCAGTTCTTC
TRBV29-1	.	11	few	TRBJ1-2	CSVEVAGGYTF	TGCAGCGTTGAAGTTGCTGGGGGCTACACCTTC
TRBV30	.	15	few	TRBJ2-7	CAWSGPGPSSQEQYF	TGTGCCTGGAGTGGCCCCGGACCTTCCTCCCAAGAGCAGTACTTC
TRBV20-1	.	13	.	TRBJ2-1	CSAPPSSYNEQFF	TGCAGTGCTCCTCCTAGCTCCTACAATGAGCAGTTCTTC
TRBV11-2	.	15	.	TRBJ2-2	CASSLERMASGELFF	TGTGCCAGCAGCTTAGAGAGGATGGCGTCCGGGGAGCTGTTTTTT
TRBV4-3	.	16	.	TRBJ1-6	CASGQDQGTFNSPLHF	TGCGCCAGCGGCCAAGATCAGGGGACTTTTAATTCACCCCTCCACTTT
TRBV20-1	TRBD2	17	.	TRBJ2-7	CSARMGLLAGISYEQYF	TGCAGTGCTAGGATGGGTTTGCTAGCGGGAATCTCCTACGAGCAGTACTTC
TRBV4-3	TRBD2	17	.	TRBJ2-2	CASSQVPAGVGTGELFF	TGCGCCAGCAGCCAAGTTCCGGCGGGAGTGGGCACCGGGGAGCTGTTTTTT
TRBV15	.	16	.	TRBJ1-4	CATSRNAGATNEKLFF	TGTGCCACCAGCAGAAACGCAGGGGCAACTAATGAAAAACTGTTTTTT
TRBV20-1	.	13	.	TRBJ2-7	CSASRSSYNEQYF	TGCAGTGCCAGCCGGAGCTCCTACAATGAGCAGTACTTC
TRBV7-9	TRBD2	17	few	TRBJ2-1	CASGWTSGSNSYNEQFF	TGTGCCAGCGGCTGGACTAGCGGGAGCAACTCCTACAATGAGCAGTTCTTC
TRBV6-5	TRBD1	13	.	TRBJ1-4	CASSMTGGEKLFF	TGTGCCAGCAGCATGACAGGGGGGGAAAAACTGTTTTTT
TRBV27	.	12	.	TRBJ2-5	CASSDFRETQYF	TGTGCCAGCAGTGACTTCCGAGAGACCCAGTACTTC
TRBV6-2/TRBV6-3	TRBD1	14	few	TRBJ1-2	CASSLQGSDYGYTF	TGTGCCAGCAGCCTACAGGGGAGCGACTATGGCTACACCTTC
TRBV6-5	.	17	many	TRBJ1-6	CASSYGQWAVDFSPLHF	TGTGCCAGCAGTTACGGGCAGTGGGCAGTAGACTTTTCACCCCTCCACTTT
TRBV2	TRBD2	15	.	TRBJ2-3	CASSEEREVTDTQYF	TGTGCCAGCAGTGAAGAACGGGAGGTCACAGATACGCAGTATTTT
TRBV28	.	15	.	TRBJ2-3	CASRPIKNERDTQYF	TGTGCCAGCAGACCGATAAAAAACGAGAGGGATACGCAGTATTTT
TRBV2	.	14	few	TRBJ2-1	CASSEASGNNEQFF	TGTGCCAGCAGTGAAGCATCCGGCAACAATGAGCAGTTCTTC
TRBV29-1	TRBD1	12	once	TRBJ2-2	CSVTDRAGELFF	TGCAGCGTTACGGACAGGGCCGGGGAGCTGTTTTTT
TRBV7-2	TRBD2	15	.	TRBJ2-5	CASSPRLAHQETQYF	TGTGCCAGCAGCCCACGACTAGCGCACCAAGAGACCCAGTACTTC
TRBV2	.	13	.	TRBJ2-3	CASRESPADTQYF	TGTGCCAGCAGGGAGAGCCCGGCAGATACGCAGTATTTT
TRBV6-5	TRBD1	14	many	TRBJ1-1	CASSDSPGGGEAFF	TGTGCCAGCAGCGACAGTCCAGGGGGCGGTGAAGCTTTCTTT
TRBV2	TRBD1	15	.	TRBJ1-1	CASSETPDRDTEAFF	TGTGCCAGCAGTGAAACACCGGACAGGGACACTGAAGCTTTCTTT
TRBV20-1	TRBD1	13	.	TRBJ2-3	CSARGQGVDTQYF	TGCAGTGCTAGAGGACAGGGGGTGGATACGCAGTATTTT
TRBV6-5	.	15	once	TRBJ1-2	CASTQGQGGSYGYTF	TGTGCCAGCACCCAAGGTCAGGGAGGGTCCTATGGCTACACCTTC
TRBV20-1	.	15	.	TRBJ1-1	CSASGGPAGNTEAFF	TGCAGTGCTTCGGGAGGACCCGCAGGGAATACTGAAGCTTTCTTT
TRBV4-3	.	13	.	TRBJ2-7	CASSQDMGYEQYF	TGCGCCAGCAGCCAAGATATGGGATACGAGCAGTACTTC
TRBV24-1	.	17	few	TRBJ2-1	CATSDPARGRAYNEQFF	TGTGCCACCAGTGATCCCGCTCGGGGTAGGGCTTACAATGAGCAGTTCTTC
TRBV20-1	.	13	few	TRBJ1-4	CSARVKVAEKLFF	TGCAGTGCTAGAGTGAAAGTGGCGGAAAAACTGTTTTTT
TRBV10-3	TRBD1	13	once	TRBJ2-3	CASEGAGMDTQYF	TGTGCCAGCGAGGGGGCAGGGATGGATACGCAGTATTTT
TRBV29-1	.	17	.	TRBJ2-1	CSVEDPRRAQSRNEQFF	TGCAGCGTTGAAGATCCCCGGAGGGCCCAGTCTCGCAATGAGCAGTTCTTC
TRBV6-6	.	15	many	TRBJ1-2	CASCLVPPLMGGYTF	TGTGCCAGCTGCCTTGTACCCCCATTGATGGGTGGCTACACCTTC
TRBV3-1	.	15	.	TRBJ1-5	CASSQGTGKGQPQHF	TGTGCCAGCAGCCAAGGCACAGGGAAGGGTCAGCCCCAGCATTTT
TRBV28	.	15	.	TRBJ1-2	CASSFGRRISYGYTF	TGTGCCAGCAGTTTTGGGAGGAGAATATCCTATGGCTACACCTTC
TRBV10-3	TRBD1	13	many	TRBJ2-7	CAIQPGQGEEQYF	TGTGCCATCCAACCGGGACAGGGGGAAGAGCAGTACTTC
TRBV6-2/TRBV6-3	TRBD1	16	.	TRBJ2-5	CASSYDGTGYQETQYF	TGTGCCAGCAGTTACGACGGGACAGGGTACCAAGAGACCCAGTACTTC
TRBV4-3	.	11	.	TRBJ1-2	CASSQGSTVTF	TGCGCCAGCAGCCAAGGGTCGACCGTCACCTTC
TRBV6-2/TRBV6-3	TRBD1	12	few	TRBJ2-7	CATLDRIYEQYF	TGTGCCACCTTGGACAGGATCTACGAGCAGTACTTC
TRBV20-1	TRBD1	13	few	TRBJ2-4	CSAHGQGIDIQYF	TGCAGTGCCCACGGACAGGGGATAGACATTCAGTACTTC
TRBV20-1	.	12	few	TRBJ2-7	CSARVGGYEQYF	TGCAGTGCTAGAGTGGGGGGCTACGAGCAGTACTTC
TRBV20-1	.	13	.	TRBJ2-5	CSAGSEGRETQYF	TGCAGTGCTGGATCTGAGGGCCGGGAGACCCAGTACTTC
TRBV20-1	.	12	.	TRBJ1-5	CSAPGGDQPQHF	TGCAGTGCTCCCGGGGGGGATCAGCCCCAGCATTTT
TRBV4-3	TRBD1	16	few	TRBJ2-3	CASSQDTGGGADTQYF	TGCGCCAGCAGCCAAGATACAGGGGGTGGCGCAGATACGCAGTATTTT
TRBV7-2	.	16	.	TRBJ2-1	CASSLGTHLAGYEQFF	TGTGCCAGCAGCTTAGGGACCCACCTGGCGGGGTATGAGCAGTTCTTC
TRBV20-1	.	12	.	TRBJ2-6	CSAFGGANVLTF	TGCAGTGCCTTTGGTGGGGCCAACGTCCTGACTTTC
TRBV20-1	TRBD2	15	.	TRBJ2-3	CSARGGRVGTDTQYF	TGCAGTGCTAGAGGCGGGAGGGTGGGCACAGATACGCAGTATTTT
TRBV20-1	.	12	many	TRBJ1-2	CSAVLGMDGYTF	TGCAGTGCCGTATTAGGAATGGATGGCTACACCTTC
TRBV10-3	.	14	.	TRBJ2-2	CATREGDYTGELFF	TGTGCCACCCGTGAAGGGGATTACACCGGGGAGCTGTTTTTT
TRBV11-1	TRBD2	14	.	TRBJ2-5	CASSYRGGAETQYF	TGTGCCAGCAGTTACCGGGGGGGCGCGGAGACCCAGTACTTC
TRBV27	TRBD1	15	.	TRBJ2-7	CASSLSRTGFDEQYF	TGTGCCAGCAGTCTTTCCCGGACAGGGTTTGACGAGCAGTACTTC
TRBV6-2/TRBV6-3	.	15	.	TRBJ2-7	CASSYDRGAYYEQYF	TGTGCCAGCAGTTACGATCGGGGGGCGTATTACGAGCAGTACTTC
TRBV7-9	.	17	.	TRBJ2-5	CASSLSDPYPEYNEQYF	TGTGCCAGCAGCTTATCCGACCCCTACCCGGAATACAATGAGCAGTACTTC